What follows describes a single T cell receptor beta chain. This entry comes from a study of lymphopenia after photon versus proton radiotherapy. Assay used: immunoSEQ multiplex PCR; TCRdb lists only in-frame clones, some missing. This sample has around 29,000 clones, with 84% found just once. Between the trimmed V and J ends, which lost 6 bases and 2 bases, there was a span of 7 bases. This CDR3 comprises 12 residues. Per germline, CDR1 LNHDA and CDR2 SQIVND (reference sequence). The sequence was obtained from an older woman with pancreatic cancer. Sequencing used peripheral blood, obtained from a patient treated with proton-based radiotherapy. The V call is TRBV19, the J call TRBJ1-2; no definite D call. The CDR3 protein is CASRRENYGYTF. CDR3 DNA: TGTGCCAGTAGACGGGAAAACTATGGCTACACCTTC.